This T cell receptor (beta chain) originates from a study of T cells in Graves' hyperthyroidism and ophthalmopathy. Trimming removed 3 bases from V and 0 bases from J, with 6 bases in between. The V gene's germline CDR1 is MNHNS and CDR2 SASEGT. The CDR3 runs to 14 residues. RNA transcripts served as the template for amplifying TCR beta CDR3 regions. Initially, a first-round RT-PCR of the TCR CDR3 employed the HTBI primer set. TCRdb passed the multiplex PCR reads through MiXCR, listing each CDR3 protein once. In the table there are around 540,000 distinct CDR3 sequences, roughly 46% of which are singletons.

The source material was peripheral blood or thyroid tissue (not recorded which). The rearrangement uses TRBV6-1 and TRBJ1-5, with no clear D. This TCR was sampled from a woman aged 18-30 years with Graves' hyperthyroidism. The CDR3 here is CASSEGPSNQPQHF. As DNA, the CDR3 is TGTGCCAGCAGTGAGGGCCCTAGCAATCAGCCCCAGCATTTT.